The 22 T cell receptor beta chains presented below share a single source sample, sequenced in a study of glioma-infiltrating T cells. Using RNA template, CDR3s of TCR alpha and beta were amplified with iRepertoire arm-PCR. MiXCR was run by TCRdb on the multiplex PCR reads, yielding one entry per CDR3 protein. The sample has roughly 120,000 distinct CDR3 sequences, approximately 26% seen once. Sequencing input: glioma tissue, nonneoplastic brain tissue, or PBMCs (not recorded which). The receptors shown here come from a human donor with low-grade glioma or glioblastoma, undergoing nonglioma brain surgery, or in good health (not recorded which).

This clonotype was detected a few times. The genes are TRBV9 and TRBJ2-2; 7 bases line up with TRBD1. The CDR3 is 16 residues long. Looked up from germline, CDR1 is SGDLS and CDR2 is YYNGEE. After removal of 3 bases from V and 0 bases from J, the junction contained 5 bases not matched to a gene. CDR3 bases: TGTGCCAGCAGCGCAACAGGGGAGCCGAACACCGGGGAGCTGTTTTTT. This gives the protein CASSATGEPNTGELFF. The whole variable domain, remainder taken from reference TRBV9 and TRBJ2-2, is DSGVTQTPKHLITATGQRVTLRCSPRSGDLSVYWYQQSLDQGLQFLIQYYNGEERAKGNILERFSAQQFPDLHSELNLSSLELGDSALYFCASSATGEPNTGELFFGEGSRLTVL.

J is TRBJ2-7 and V is TRBV7-9, with unresolved D. This CDR3 has 14 amino acids. Germline assignment: CDR1 SEHNR and CDR2 FQNEAQ (reference sequence). Trimming stripped 5 bases from V and 2 bases from J, with 13 bases between. CDR3 bases: TGTGCCAGCAGCCTAACCAAAGGAGCCTACGAGCAGTACTTC. This encodes CASSLTKGAYEQYF. The full variable domain, rest sourced from reference TRBV7-9 and TRBJ2-7, is DTGVSQNPRHKITKRGQNVTFRCDPISEHNRLYWYRQTLGQGPEFLTYFQNEAQLEKSRLLSDRFSAERPKGSFSTLEIQRTEQGDSAMYLCASSLTKGAYEQYFGPGTRLTVT.

This clonotype was counted ten times or more. The V call is TRBV7-9, the J call TRBJ2-1; no clear D. With 1 base removed from V and 6 bases from J, the gap between germline ends came to 4 bases. The CDR3 has 12 amino acids. Germline values: CDR1 SEHNR, CDR2 FQNEAQ (reference sequence). This chain's CDR3 is CASSLVRNEQFF. CDR3 sequence (DNA): TGTGCCAGCAGCTTAGTACGCAATGAGCAGTTCTTC.

About this clonotype: This may be a read error, as it is one base from a much larger clone. The V gene is TRBV29-1, the J gene TRBJ1-1; no clear D. The CDR3 is made up of 12 amino acids. Germline assignment: CDR1 SQVTM and CDR2 ANQGSEA. DNA of the CDR3: TGCAGAGTTGGCCCTGGTGGTACTGAAGCTTTCTTT. This sequence encodes CRVGPGGTEAFF.

DNA of the CDR3: TGTGCCAGCACCTTCACTTTGGGCTATAATTCACCCCTCCACTTT. Encoded protein: CASTFTLGYNSPLHF. This rearrangement joins TRBV6-6 to TRBJ1-6; D uncertain. Trimming removed 7 bases from V and 3 bases from J, with 13 bases in between. CDR3 size: 15 residues. Germline V gene lookup returns CDR1 MNHNY and CDR2 SVGAGI (reference sequence).

This clonotype has ten or more counts. The CDR3 sequence: CASSYTGTEQFF. The DNA for the CDR3 is TGTGCCAGCAGCTATACCGGGACAGAGCAGTTCTTC. The gene calls are TRBV6-2 or TRBV6-3 and TRBJ2-1; maybe TRBD1 (6 bases). V lost 6 bases, J lost 10 bases, and 13 bases lay in between. CDR3 length equals 12 residues. Germline V lookup: CDR1 MNHEY, CDR2 SVGEGT.

This clonotype has ten or more counts. V and J are TRBV29-1 and TRBJ1-1, with 7 bases that match TRBD1. The V segment lost 6 bases and the J segment 10 bases; nucleotides outside the gene matches: 14. Germline V lookup: CDR1 SQVTM, CDR2 ANQGSEA. This CDR3 comprises 13 residues. CDR3 nucleotides: TGCAGCGTGTACAGGGGAGAGAGTGAGGGAGCTTTCTTT. It yields the protein CSVYRGESEGAFF.

This clonotype was seen ten or more times. This sequence joins TRBV18 and TRBJ1-1; 8 nucleotides agree with TRBD1. The CDR3 is 15 amino acids. V shed 3 bases and J 1 base; nucleotides not matched to a gene: 4. CDR1 and CDR2 from the germline V gene are KGHSH and LQKENI. The CDR3: CASSPQGAKNTEAFF. In nucleotides, the CDR3 is TGTGCCAGCTCACCGCAGGGGGCTAAGAACACTGAAGCTTTCTTT.

This clonotype was counted many times. J is TRBJ2-7 and V is TRBV20-1; D call uncertain. CDR1 is DFQATT, CDR2 SNEGSKA, per germline (reference sequence). V lost 4 bases and J lost 3, with 7 bases in between. This CDR3 comprises 11 residues. CDR3 DNA sequence: TGCAGTGCTAAAAGCGACTACGAGCAGTACTTC. Translation: CSAKSDYEQYF.

This clonotype was counted many times. The chain employs TRBV29-1 and TRBJ1-5, with 8 bases matching TRBD1. Germline CDR1 SQVTM, CDR2 ANQGSEA. There are 14 residues in the CDR3. V lost 6 bases and J lost 2; bases outside the gene matches: 6. CDR3 DNA: TGCAGCGTCCGCACAGGGGGAGGCAATCAGCCCCAGCATTTT. As protein: CSVRTGGGNQPQHF.

The chain employs TRBV6-2 or TRBV6-3 and TRBJ2-7, with D perhaps matching TRBD1 (6 bases). The CDR3 is 16 amino acids. V was clipped by 1 base and J by 6 bases, with 19 bases between them. Germline values: CDR1 MNHEY, CDR2 SVGEGT. CDR3: CASSYLASRGTSEQYF. CDR3 nucleotides: TGTGCCAGCAGTTACTTGGCGAGCAGGGGTACAAGCGAGCAGTACTTC.

This clonotype has ten or more counts. V is TRBV7-2 and J is TRBJ2-3, with 7 nucleotides matching TRBD2. Germline V gives CDR1 SGHTA, CDR2 FQGNSA. The CDR3 length is 18 residues. V gave up 1 base and J gave up 1 base; unmatched junction bases: 11. The CDR3 loop reads CASSLGGVGLAGTDTQYF. In DNA, the CDR3 is TGTGCCAGCAGCTTAGGCGGGGTTGGGCTAGCGGGCACAGATACGCAGTATTTT. Supplemented by reference TRBV7-2 and TRBJ2-3, the full variable domain reads GAGVSQSPSNKVTEKGKDVELRCDPISGHTALYWYRQSLGQGLEFLIYFQGNSAPDKSGLPSDRFSAERTGGSVSTLTIQRTQQEDSAVYLCASSLGGVGLAGTDTQYFGPGTRLTVL.

This clonotype was detected many times. The V and J genes are TRBV12-5 and TRBJ2-3; 14 nucleotides match TRBD2. After removal of 4 bases from V and 2 bases from J, the junction contained 5 bases not matched to a gene. This CDR3 is built from 17 residues. The germline V gene encodes CDR1 LGHNT and CDR2 FRNRAP. The DNA of the CDR3 is TGTGCTAGTGGTTGGGGACTAGCGGGAGCAACCACAGATACGCAGTATTTT. This translates into CASGWGLAGATTDTQYF. Full variable domain (remainder filled in from reference TRBV12-5 and TRBJ2-3): DARVTQTPRHKVTEMGQEVTMRCQPILGHNTVFWYRQTMMQGLELLAYFRNRAPLDDSGMPKDRFSAEMPDATLATLKIQPSEPRDSAVYFCASGWGLAGATTDTQYFGPGTRLTVL.

This clonotype was counted at least ten times. The chain is built from TRBV6-1 and TRBJ2-1, with unresolved D. Per the germline V gene, CDR1 is MNHNS and CDR2 is SASEGT. The CDR3 consists of 12 residues. The CDR3 nucleotides are TGTGTCGTCCCGGGCTACATCAATGAGCAGTTCTTC. The encoded protein is CVVPGYINEQFF.

The rearrangement joins TRBV4-3 to TRBJ1-1; TRBD1 matches at 7 bases. The CDR3 totals 14 residues. The germline CDR1 and CDR2 sequences are LGHNA and YSLEER. J lost 4 bases, V lost 11 bases, and 13 bases had no gene match. CDR3 amino acids: CAFQAQGGGTEAFF. The DNA for the CDR3 is TGCGCCTTCCAGGCGCAGGGGGGGGGCACTGAAGCTTTCTTT.

This clonotype was counted at least ten times. Mismatch with germline at one junction end may stem from a read error. V and J are TRBV6-2 or TRBV6-3 and TRBJ2-1; a possible D gene is TRBD1 (6 bases). CDR3 size: 12 residues. Per the germline V gene, CDR1 is MNHEY and CDR2 is SVGEGT. In nucleotides, the CDR3 is TGTTCCAGTGGGGGCCAGTTTAATGAGCAGTTCTTC. It encodes CSSGGQFNEQFF.

This clonotype was seen a few times. The junction departs from germline at one end; a sequencing error may be responsible. The chain uses TRBV6-1 and TRBJ2-1; a possible D gene is TRBD2 (6 bases). The length of the CDR3 is 17 residues. Germline lookup yields CDR1 MNHNS and CDR2 SASEGT. This CDR3 is CAISEYGTPNLENEQFF. CDR3 coding DNA: TGTGCCATCAGTGAGTACGGGACTCCGAACCTAGAGAATGAGCAGTTCTTC.

This clonotype was recorded at least ten times. The chain uses TRBV14 and TRBJ1-2, with D uncertain. Germline V gene lookup returns CDR1 SGHDN and CDR2 FVKESK. With 2 bases removed from V and 1 base from J, the gap between germline ends came to 5 bases. The length of the CDR3 is 13 residues. CDR3 DNA: TGTGCCAGCAGCCAACTGGTTAACTATGGCTACACCTTC. Its protein is CASSQLVNYGYTF.

This clonotype was detected only once. A much larger clone lies a single base off, so this may be a read error. The chain has TRBV29-1 and TRBJ2-7; D is unclear. The ends were cut back, 3 bases at V and 3 bases at J, with 6 bases in the middle. Per the germline V gene, CDR1 is SQVTM and CDR2 is ANQGSEA. The length of the CDR3 is 11 residues. CDR3 region: CSVEISYEQYF. CDR3 DNA sequence: TGCAGCGTTGAGATAAGCTACGAGCAGTACTTC.

The genes are TRBV5-4 and TRBJ2-2, with TRBD1 matching over 8 bases. V was clipped by 8 bases and J by 1 base; unmatched bases: 10. The CDR3 runs to 16 residues. Germline CDR1 is SGHNT and CDR2 is YYREEE (reference sequence). DNA for the CDR3: TGTGCCAGAACCCTAAACAGGGGGGTGAACACCGGGGAGCTGTTTTTT. Its translation: CARTLNRGVNTGELFF.

In its sample, this clonotype was seen many times. The chain has TRBV20-1 and TRBJ2-5, with a possible D match to TRBD1 (7 bases). V was shortened by 5 bases and J by 4 bases, with 17 bases between the two germline ends. The V gene's germline CDR1 is DFQATT and CDR2 SNEGSKA (reference sequence). This CDR3 comprises 14 residues. The CDR3 spells CSASPQGGPETQYF. The CDR3 DNA reads TGCAGTGCTTCACCCCAGGGGGGACCAGAGACCCAGTACTTC.

This clonotype was recorded many times. The J gene is TRBJ1-5, the V gene TRBV6-1, with 8 bases identical to TRBD1. This CDR3 is built from 15 residues. The junction had 10 bases not matched to a gene; V was cut back by 7 bases and J by 5 bases. Germline V gene lookup returns CDR1 MNHNS and CDR2 SASEGT. Here the CDR3 reads CASKAGGFPYQPQHF. DNA of the CDR3: TGTGCCAGCAAGGCAGGGGGCTTTCCTTATCAGCCCCAGCATTTT.